This TCR beta chain derives from a study of T cell responses to AZD1222 COVID-19 vaccine. Study at large: Second-dose intervals near 4 or 12 weeks were combined.

Notes on this clone: Antigen specificity is unknown.

Measured with immunoSEQ multiplex PCR; TCRdb has only the in-frame clones, and not every one. The data contain about 130,000 clones, approximately 85% of them seen just once; the ten biggest clones take up roughly 1.6%. Study-wide findings and caveats: In a largely white British group with more females than males, clonal diversity was possibly underestimated. Spike-specific TCR breadth rose after two AZD1222 doses, and depth rose as well.

The CDR3 extends over 14 amino acids. Between the trimmed V and J ends, which lost 6 bases and 1 base, there was a span of 9 bases. Germline CDR1 and CDR2: ENHRY and SYGVKD. The chain employs TRBV10-3 and TRBJ2-2; a weak D match, TRBD2 (5 bases). The clonotype was recovered from an adult in good health. The sequencing here drew on peripheral blood, taken on day 0 of AZD1222 vaccination. The CDR3 DNA sequence: TGTGCCATCAGCGGGGTGGGGAACACCGGGGAGCTGTTTTTT. Protein sequence: CAISGVGNTGELFF.